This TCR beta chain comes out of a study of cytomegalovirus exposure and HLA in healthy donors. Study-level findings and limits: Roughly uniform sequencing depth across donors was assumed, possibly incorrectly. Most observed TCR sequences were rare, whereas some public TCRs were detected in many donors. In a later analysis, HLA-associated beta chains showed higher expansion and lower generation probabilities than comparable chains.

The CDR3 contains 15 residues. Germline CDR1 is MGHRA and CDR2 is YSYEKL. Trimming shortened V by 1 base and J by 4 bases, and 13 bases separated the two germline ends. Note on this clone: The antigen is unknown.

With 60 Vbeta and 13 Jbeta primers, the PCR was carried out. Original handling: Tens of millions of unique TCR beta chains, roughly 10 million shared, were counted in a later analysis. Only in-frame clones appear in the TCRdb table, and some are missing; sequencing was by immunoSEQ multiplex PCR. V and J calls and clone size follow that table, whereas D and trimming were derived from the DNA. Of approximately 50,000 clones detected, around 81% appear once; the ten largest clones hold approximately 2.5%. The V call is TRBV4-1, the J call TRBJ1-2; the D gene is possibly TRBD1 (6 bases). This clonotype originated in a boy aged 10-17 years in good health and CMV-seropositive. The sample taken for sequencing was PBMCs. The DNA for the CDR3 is TGCGCCAGCAGCCAAGCCCCAACAGGGCTCTATGGCTACACCTTC. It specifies CASSQAPTGLYGYTF.